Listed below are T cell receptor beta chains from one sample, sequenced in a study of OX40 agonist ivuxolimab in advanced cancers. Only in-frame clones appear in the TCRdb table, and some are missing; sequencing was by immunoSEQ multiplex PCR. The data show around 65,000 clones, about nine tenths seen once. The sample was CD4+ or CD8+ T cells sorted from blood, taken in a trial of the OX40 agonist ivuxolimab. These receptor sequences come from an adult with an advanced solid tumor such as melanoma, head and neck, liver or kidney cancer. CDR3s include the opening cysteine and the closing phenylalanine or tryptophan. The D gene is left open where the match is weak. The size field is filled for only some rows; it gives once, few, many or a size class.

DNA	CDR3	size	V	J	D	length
TGTGCCAGCAGCTGGGACAGCCGCACAGATACGCAGTATTTT	CASSWDSRTDTQYF	once	TRBV7-9	TRBJ2-3	TRBD1	14
TGTGCCAGCAGCTCCGCGGGGGGCACTTCACCCCTCCACTTT	CASSSAGGTSPLHF	NA	TRBV7-6	TRBJ1-6	NA	14
TGTGCCAGCAGCCTCATGACGGGAGAAAAACTGTTTTTT	CASSLMTGEKLFF	NA	TRBV13	TRBJ1-4	NA	13
TGTGCCAGCAGCTTCGACTTCATTACAGGGTATAACACTGAAGCTTTCTTT	CASSFDFITGYNTEAFF	NA	TRBV7-8	TRBJ1-1	NA	17
TGTGCCAGTAGCATTGACAGAACTACGAATGAGCAGTTCTTC	CASSIDRTTNEQFF	NA	TRBV19	TRBJ2-1	NA	14
TGTGCCAGCAGTTCGAACACTGAAGCTTTCTTT	CASSSNTEAFF	NA	TRBV7-8	TRBJ1-1	NA	11
TGTGCCAGCAGCTTGGCGGGGGGGCTGAATGAGCAGTTCTTC	CASSLAGGLNEQFF	NA	TRBV7-9	TRBJ2-1	TRBD2	14
TGTGCCAGCAGTTACTCAGATGATCAGCCCCAGCATTTT	CASSYSDDQPQHF	NA	TRBV6-5	TRBJ1-5	NA	13
TGTGCCAGCAGCTTAGCGGGGGTATTCAGCACAGATACGCAGTATTTT	CASSLAGVFSTDTQYF	NA	TRBV7-6	TRBJ2-3	NA	16
TGTGCCAGTAGTATGGGAGCCTACAATGAGCAGTTCTTC	CASSMGAYNEQFF	NA	TRBV19	TRBJ2-1	NA	13
TGTGCCAGCAGGCAATATGACAGGGTTGAATCACCCCTCCACTTT	CASRQYDRVESPLHF	NA	TRBV7-6	TRBJ1-6	TRBD1	15
TGTGCCAGCAGTCGAACTATGAACACTGAAGCTTTCTTT	CASSRTMNTEAFF	NA	TRBV6-5	TRBJ1-1	NA	13
TGTGCCAGCAGTGAAGGGCTAGCGGGGGCAATAGCCGGGGAGCTGTTTTTT	CASSEGLAGAIAGELFF	NA	TRBV6-1	TRBJ2-2	TRBD2	17
TGCGCCAGCAGCCAAGATCATGCAGGGGATGGGGTTTACGAGCAGTACTTC	CASSQDHAGDGVYEQYF	NA	TRBV4-1	TRBJ2-7	NA	17
TGTGCCAGCAGCGTAAGGGGGGTTGGCGGGGATGGCTACACCTTC	CASSVRGVGGDGYTF	NA	TRBV9	TRBJ1-2	NA	15
TGCAGCGTCCGCTCGCAGGGGTCCTATGGCTACACCTTC	CSVRSQGSYGYTF	NA	TRBV29-1	TRBJ1-2	NA	13
TGTGCCAGCTCACCCCAGGGGTGGACTGAAGCTTTCTTT	CASSPQGWTEAFF	NA	TRBV18	TRBJ1-1	NA	13
TGTGCCAGCAGCCACAGGGGCGAGGGCAATCAGCCCCAGCATTTT	CASSHRGEGNQPQHF	few	TRBV13	TRBJ1-5	TRBD1	15
TGTGCCAGCAGTGTCGGGACTAGCAACGAGCAGTTCTTC	CASSVGTSNEQFF	NA	TRBV6-4	TRBJ2-1	TRBD2	13
TGTGCCAGCAGCGTCGACTCCGGGACAGGGCTTGGAAAACTGTTTTTT	CASSVDSGTGLGKLFF	NA	TRBV9	TRBJ1-4	TRBD1	16
TGTGCCGGGGGGGTAGGGGAGAACACCGGGGAGCTGTTTTTT	CAGGVGENTGELFF	once	TRBV7-6	TRBJ2-2	TRBD2	14
TGTGCCAGCAGCTTGGACGGGACTAGCCTCTCCGAGCAGTACTTC	CASSLDGTSLSEQYF	NA	TRBV5-4	TRBJ2-7	TRBD2	15
TGTGCCAGCAGCTTAGGACATGAGACCTACGAGCAGTACTTC	CASSLGHETYEQYF	NA	TRBV7-8	TRBJ2-7	NA	14
TGTGCCAGCAGCCCGCAGGAGGTCTATGGCTACACCTTC	CASSPQEVYGYTF	NA	TRBV7-9	TRBJ1-2	NA	13
TGTGCCAGCAGTGGGACTAGCGGGGGAACAGAGACCCAGTACTTC	CASSGTSGGTETQYF	NA	TRBV2	TRBJ2-5	TRBD2	15
TGTGCCAGTAGAGACCTCAGAGACATGAACACTGAAGCTTTCTTT	CASRDLRDMNTEAFF	few	TRBV19	TRBJ1-1	NA	15
TGCGCCAGCGCGGAACTAGCGGACTCCTACAATGAGCAGTTCTTC	CASAELADSYNEQFF	NA	TRBV5-1	TRBJ2-1	TRBD2	15
TGTGCCAGCAGCTTAGCAAATTGGCAGTACTTC	CASSLANWQYF	medium-sized	TRBV11-3	TRBJ2-7	NA	11
TGTGCCAGCAGCTCCTACAGGGGGATGTACGAGCAGTACTTC	CASSSYRGMYEQYF	NA	TRBV5-6	TRBJ2-7	TRBD1	14
TGTGCCAGCAGTTTATCTTCCCGGTCACCCCTCCACTTT	CASSLSSRSPLHF	once	TRBV27	TRBJ1-6	NA	13
TGTGCCAGCAGCAGAGACTCTGGAAACACCATATATTTT	CASSRDSGNTIYF	NA	TRBV7-9	TRBJ1-3	NA	13
TGTGCCAGCAGTTCCCAAGGGGTCTCCTACGAGCAGTACTTC	CASSSQGVSYEQYF	NA	TRBV25-1	TRBJ2-7	NA	14
TGTGCCAGCAGCTTAGCGGGTGCGGAACAAGAGACCCAGTACTTC	CASSLAGAEQETQYF	NA	TRBV7-6	TRBJ2-5	NA	15
TGTGCCAGCAGCTTAGCCCAGGGGCCCATGAACACTGAAGCTTTCTTT	CASSLAQGPMNTEAFF	NA	TRBV7-8	TRBJ1-1	NA	16
TGTGCCACCAGTCTCAGGGGGCAGACCTACGAGCAGTACTTC	CATSLRGQTYEQYF	NA	TRBV15	TRBJ2-7	TRBD1	14
TGTGCCAGCAGTTGGGGACAGGCGAACACCGGGGAGCTGTTTTTT	CASSWGQANTGELFF	few	TRBV6-5	TRBJ2-2	TRBD1	15
TGTGCCAGCAGCTTCCCCGCAGGGGACGAGCAGTACTTC	CASSFPAGDEQYF	NA	TRBV13	TRBJ2-7	NA	13
TGCGCCAGCAGCTTCGGACAGGCCTACTCCTACGAGCAGTACTTC	CASSFGQAYSYEQYF	NA	TRBV5-1	TRBJ2-7	TRBD1	15
TGTGCCAGCAGTGAGAGCGAATGGGGCACAGATACGCAGTATTTT	CASSESEWGTDTQYF	NA	TRBV6-1	TRBJ2-3	NA	15
TGTGCCAGCATCGGGACAGACATGAACACTGAAGCTTTCTTT	CASIGTDMNTEAFF	NA	TRBV2	TRBJ1-1	TRBD1	14
TGTGCCAGTAACGTCCGGGACAGGGGAACTGAAGCTTTCTTT	CASNVRDRGTEAFF	NA	TRBV19	TRBJ1-1	TRBD1	14
TGTGCCAGCAGCTTAGTTGGGACAGAGAACACTGAAGCTTTCTTT	CASSLVGTENTEAFF	NA	TRBV11-2	TRBJ1-1	TRBD1	15
TGTGCCAGCAGTCCGAACACTGAAGCTTTCTTT	CASSPNTEAFF	NA	TRBV25-1	TRBJ1-1	NA	11
TGTGCCTGGAGTCAGGATTTGAACACTGAAGCTTTCTTT	CAWSQDLNTEAFF	NA	TRBV30	TRBJ1-1	NA	13
TGCGCCAGGCTAGGACTAGCGGGGGGTAAAGAGACCCAGTACTTC	CARLGLAGGKETQYF	NA	TRBV10-1	TRBJ2-5	TRBD2	15
TGCGCCAGCAGCACAGACGCCTCAGCCTACAATGAGCAGTTCTTC	CASSTDASAYNEQFF	NA	TRBV5-1	TRBJ2-1	NA	15
TGTGCCAGCAGCTTAGGGGGTTGGCGGGGGTTCGACGAGCAGTACTTC	CASSLGGWRGFDEQYF	NA	TRBV7-8	TRBJ2-7	TRBD2	16
TGTGCCAGCAGCGTAGGGGGTACTGAAGCTTTCTTT	CASSVGGTEAFF	NA	TRBV9	TRBJ1-1	NA	12
TGTGCCAGCAGTTTGAGGGGAAGACTCGGAGTTGATGGCTACACCTTC	CASSLRGRLGVDGYTF	NA	TRBV27	TRBJ1-2	NA	16
TGCAGCGTTTACACTAGCGGGGGAATTTTCTCCTACGAGCAGTACTTC	CSVYTSGGIFSYEQYF	once	TRBV29-1	TRBJ2-7	TRBD2	16
TGTGCCAGCAGTATGGGGGGTTTGAACTATGGCTACACCTTC	CASSMGGLNYGYTF	NA	TRBV27	TRBJ1-2	NA	14
TGTGCCAGCAGTTTCCAACCCGGACAGGGGGTGGATGAGCAGTACTTC	CASSFQPGQGVDEQYF	NA	TRBV28	TRBJ2-7	TRBD1	16
TGTGCCAGCAGCCAAGTAACCTCCCCATTCTACGAGCAGTACTTC	CASSQVTSPFYEQYF	NA	TRBV4-2	TRBJ2-7	NA	15
TGTGCCAGTAGTATCGGGGCAGGGGGCGCGGAGACCCAGTACTTC	CASSIGAGGAETQYF	NA	TRBV19	TRBJ2-5	TRBD1	15
TGCAGCGTTGAGGAGGCCCCGGGCGAGCAGTACTTC	CSVEEAPGEQYF	NA	TRBV29-1	TRBJ2-7	NA	12
TGTGCCAGCAGAGTCACAGGGAAGATCTACGAGCAGTACTTC	CASRVTGKIYEQYF	NA	TRBV27	TRBJ2-7	NA	14
TGTGCCAGCAGCCCGTTAGGGGGGGGACATCCTAACTATGGCTACACCTTC	CASSPLGGGHPNYGYTF	NA	TRBV5-4	TRBJ1-2	NA	17
TGCGCCAGCAGCTTTTTCCACACAGATACGCAGTATTTT	CASSFFHTDTQYF	NA	TRBV5-1	TRBJ2-3	NA	13
TGTGCCAGTAGTATTCCGACAGGGGTGAACACTGAAGCTTTCTTT	CASSIPTGVNTEAFF	NA	TRBV19	TRBJ1-1	TRBD1	15